This TCR beta chain emerged from a study of shared clonotypes between healthy human individuals (dated by TCRdb to about 2020). Turning to the overall study: The cohort comprised a couple of women and three men aged 18 to 49 years. For each donor, CD4 naive and CD4 memory were each given three plates, CD8 naive was given two plates, and CD8 memory was given one plate. The study deeply sequenced blood TCR repertoires of about 5 healthy adults to estimate repertoire size and the extent of clonotype sharing between individuals. Different laboratories and diverse techniques were used to prepare libraries and sequence TCR repertoires, to increase sequencing depth and limit assay-specific biases. Per donor, leukapheresis produced somewhere between about 0.9 and 9 billion PBMCs. Study-level results and caveats: Based on pairwise subsampling, the degree of clonotype sharing among donors was expected to be affected by sequencing depth. Sampling was restricted to blood, and TCR repertoires in tissues likely differ from the TCR repertoires found in blood. Because the study included a small number of donors, the genetic and exposure-history diversity represented was limited. Compared with non-shared clonotypes, the clonotypes found in all four sorted-subset donors had higher generation probabilities. Naive subsets generally had larger estimated clonotype richness than memory subsets did. Incomplete sequencing was indicated by rarefaction of sorted-subset datasets, despite the large sequencing depth. Across four donors, roughly 5.4% of naive CD4, over 3% of naive CD8, 2.3% of memory CD4, and around 0.4% of memory CD8 clonotypes were shared.

CDR1 is given as MDHEN and CDR2 as SYDVKM, both from the germline V gene. V is shortened by 2 bases, J by 10 bases, and the region joining them spans 29 bases. The CDR3 runs 19 amino acids, cysteine and phenylalanine included. Kept here is only the CDR3 DNA, which spans 57 bases and is read in frame from base 1. The donors were healthy, HIV-negative adults who had no recently reported acute infections or vaccinations. Only Caucasian adults living in Nashville, Tennessee, USA were represented among the donors. CD4+ T cells were enriched through magnetic negative selection, after which naive cells were positively selected on CD45RA and the remaining negative fraction served as the memory subset. Blood was obtained by leukapheresis, after which PBMCs were separated by Ficoll-Histopaque density gradient centrifugation and cryopreserved in liquid nitrogen vapor phase. Analytical flow cytometry was used to check the purity and quantity of each magnetically sorted T cell population. Genomic DNA was isolated from each sorted fraction and quantified by UV absorbance on a Nanodrop 2000c.

TCR CDR3 regions were amplified from genomic DNA by multiplex PCR using the deep immunoSEQ assay. Extracted genomic DNA from each cell subset was spread evenly across all wells of several immunoSEQ 96-well plates, with each plate serving as a replicate. For sorted subsets, approximately 200 ng of genomic DNA, equivalent to 25,000 to 35,000 T cell genomes, went into each replicate PCR. The purified libraries were quantified using a Qubit 3.0 fluorometer, sized with a Bioanalyzer 2100, and then quantified again using the KAPA Library Quantification kit. Every immunoSEQ 96-well plate was sequenced on a separate single-read 150-cycle Illumina NextSeq 550 flow cell. Under the source paper's analysis protocol: Because the immunoSEQ output held only junctional sequences and lacked quality scores, the filtering could not match the filtering applied to full-length reads. Sequences were annotated with PyIR, a Python wrapper for IgBLAST v1.9, and V/J genes and CDR3 were assigned using IMGT germline references. Any read was removed if the V/J assignment was weak (E-value above 1e-6), the CDR3 was missing, or the read contained stop codons, out-of-frame junctions, or ambiguous translated residues. V3J clonotypes were defined as sequences sharing the same inferred V gene, J gene, and CDR3 amino acid sequence. To compute the percentage overlap between repertoires, the number of shared unique clonotypes was divided by the size of the smaller repertoire. Richness of each repertoire was evaluated using RTK rarefaction, the Chao1 estimator, and Recon v2.1 estimates of unobserved clonotypes. Generation probabilities were computed with OLGA for all TCRbeta clonotypes obtained by the gDNA method from several donors. The clones in this table, taken by TCRdb from immuneACCESS, are in-frame only. Not every clone is retained; where verified, under half of the shortfall comes from an unresolved V gene, and the cause of the rest is unknown. The V and J calls and clone size were taken over from that table, and D and trimming were inferred from the DNA. The sample profile shows roughly 2,300,000 clones; 92% of them were found once. Of the sample, 0.3% to 0.45% is held by the ten largest clones.

In the case of this clone: Its antigen is currently not known. Base quality data are lacking; no much larger clone is found one base away.

The sequence is built from TRBV28 and TRBJ1-4; TRBD1 is a possible D gene, resting on 6 matching bases. The sequencing input was naive CD4+ T cells from PBMCs. Sample cell subset or site, as interpreted from the label and publication: CD45RA+ positively selected. This receptor was identified in a man aged 18 to 29 in good health. Some clones in this sample may be carry-over from other donors' samples. The bases read TGTGCCAGCAGTTTAACCATTACCTCTCAGACAGGACCCCGGGGAAAACTGTTTTTT. This encodes CASSLTITSQTGPRGKLFF.